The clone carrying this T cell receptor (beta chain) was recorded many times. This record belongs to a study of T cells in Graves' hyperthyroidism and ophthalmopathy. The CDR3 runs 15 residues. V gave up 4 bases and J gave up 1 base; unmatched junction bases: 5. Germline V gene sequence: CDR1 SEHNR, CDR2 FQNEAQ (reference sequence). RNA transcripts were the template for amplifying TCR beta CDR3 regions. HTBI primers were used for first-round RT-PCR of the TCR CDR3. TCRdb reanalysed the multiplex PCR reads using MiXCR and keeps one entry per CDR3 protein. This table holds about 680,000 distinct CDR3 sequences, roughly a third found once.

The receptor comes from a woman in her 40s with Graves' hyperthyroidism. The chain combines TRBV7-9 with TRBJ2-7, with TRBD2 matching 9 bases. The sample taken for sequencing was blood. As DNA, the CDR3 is TGTGCCAGCAGCTCGACGACTAGCGGTTCCTACGAGCAGTACTTC. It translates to CASSSTTSGSYEQYF.